These 32 T cell receptor beta chains were all obtained from the same sample, sequenced in a study of CD8 T cells in Susac syndrome. RNA totalling roughly 0.5 to 1 ug underwent reverse transcription with random hexamers. TCRdb independently ran MiXCR on the immunoSEQ multiplex PCR reads; one entry per CDR3 protein. The data hold 140,000 or so distinct CDR3 sequences, with approximately 96% observed a single time. Material: CD4+ T cells from PBMCs. These receptors originate from a human donor with Susac syndrome.

The J gene is TRBJ1-1, the V gene TRBV9, with D hard to call. Germline CDR1 reads SGDLS; CDR2 reads YYNGEE. This CDR3 contains 13 residues. V dropped 3 bases and J dropped 0 bases, with 6 bases sitting between them. The CDR3 reads CASSAGLNTEAFF. The CDR3 bases are TGTGCCAGCAGCGCGGGATTGAACACTGAAGCTTTCTTT.

The chain uses TRBV20-1 and TRBJ2-7; D possibly corresponds to TRBD1 (7 bases). The CDR3 contains 12 residues. Germline V CDR1 and CDR2: DFQATT, SNEGSKA (reference sequence). The V gene lost 5 bases and the J gene lost 6 bases, with 14 bases spanning the gap. The CDR3 bases are TGCAGTGCTTCCCCGCAGGGGGGCGAGCAGTACTTC. This sequence encodes CSASPQGGEQYF.

This rearrangement joins TRBV18 to TRBJ2-1; the D gene could be TRBD1 or TRBD2 (5 bases each). Germline V gene lookup returns CDR1 KGHSH and CDR2 LQKENI. There are 14 residues in the CDR3. Deletions cut 4 bases from V and 4 bases from J, with 11 bases between. The CDR3 sequence is CASSLGPMYNEQFF. DNA of the CDR3: TGTGCCAGCTCACTGGGACCCATGTACAATGAGCAGTTCTTC.

The chain has TRBV6-6 and TRBJ2-7; 7 positions match TRBD1. The trim removed 6 bases at V and 4 bases at J, leaving 12 bases unmatched. This CDR3 spans 15 amino acids. The V gene's germline CDR1 is MNHNY and CDR2 SVGAGI (reference sequence). CDR3 DNA: TGTGCCAGCAGCCGCAACCAAGGGGGCCAATACGAGCAGTACTTC. It codes for CASSRNQGGQYEQYF.

The chain has TRBV24-1 and TRBJ2-5; unclear D gene. The CDR3 has 15 amino acids. The germline gives CDR1 KGHDR, CDR2 SFDVKD. Trimming shortened V by 4 bases and J by 3 bases, and 14 bases separated the two germline ends. In DNA form, the CDR3 reads TGTGCCACCAGTGAGAACGGGCCAACAGAAGAGACCCAGTACTTC. This encodes CATSENGPTEETQYF.

V and J are TRBV29-1 and TRBJ2-7; D uncertain. Germline V gene sequence: CDR1 SQVTM, CDR2 ANQGSEA. CDR3 length: 11 residues. Between the trimmed V and J ends, which lost 4 bases and 6 bases, there was a span of 10 bases. CDR3 protein: CSVATLSEQYF. Here the CDR3 DNA reads TGCAGCGTTGCGACGTTGTCCGAGCAGTACTTC.

The count of this clonotype is one. The chain combines TRBV15 with TRBJ1-1; D is unclear. The V end was cut by 0 bases, the J end by 1 base, with 15 bases between. This CDR3 comprises 17 residues. CDR1 is LNHNV, CDR2 YYDKDF, per germline (reference sequence). CDR3 amino acids: CATSRDPTARPNTEAFF. The CDR3 bases are TGTGCCACCAGCAGAGATCCCACAGCGAGACCGAACACTGAAGCTTTCTTT.

The chain employs TRBV3-1 and TRBJ1-1, with D unresolved. Germline assignment: CDR1 LGHDT and CDR2 YNNKEL (reference sequence). The V end was cut by 4 bases, the J end by 1 base, with 13 bases between. The CDR3 totals 15 residues. The CDR3 reads CASSPSQRTNTEAFF. Written as DNA, the CDR3 is TGTGCCAGCAGCCCCTCTCAAAGGACGAACACTGAAGCTTTCTTT.

The rearrangement uses TRBV20-1 and TRBJ1-6; D may be TRBD1 (6 bases). CDR1 is DFQATT, CDR2 SNEGSKA, per germline (reference sequence). Trimming shortened V by 0 bases and J by 8 bases, and 14 bases separated the two germline ends. The CDR3 is made up of 15 amino acids. As DNA, the CDR3 is TGCAGTGCTAGAGATCGGGGGCAGGAATATTCACCCCTCCACTTT. Translated, it gives CSARDRGQEYSPLHF.

The genes are TRBV18 and TRBJ1-1; no definite D call. V lost 2 bases, J lost 0 bases, and 4 bases lay in between. The germline V gene has CDR1 KGHSH and CDR2 LQKENI. CDR3 size: 13 residues. CDR3 bases: TGTGCCAGCTCACCAATGATGAACACTGAAGCTTTCTTT. Translating it yields CASSPMMNTEAFF. Full variable domain (rest looked up from reference TRBV18 and TRBJ1-1): NAGVMQNPRHLVRRRGQEARLRCSPMKGHSHVYWYRQLPEEGLKFMVYLQKENIIDESGMPKERFSAEFPKEGPSILRIQQVVRGDSAAYFCASSPMMNTEAFFGQGTRLTVV.

CDR3: CASRRAGTQHF. DNA of the CDR3: TGTGCCAGCAGACGTGCGGGAACCCAGCATTTT. The chain carries TRBV6-2 or TRBV6-3 and TRBJ1-5; D uncertain. This CDR3 is 11 amino acids long. Looked up from germline, CDR1 is MNHEY and CDR2 is SVGEGT. V was shortened by 6 bases and J by 11 bases, with 11 bases between the two germline ends.

This chain connects TRBV12-3 or TRBV12-4 to TRBJ1-2; 8 positions agree with TRBD1. This CDR3 is built from 14 residues. The junction had 11 bases not matched to a gene; V was cut back by 6 bases and J by 8 bases. As DNA, the CDR3 is TGTGCCAGCAGCACAAAACAGGGGGTGATCGGCTACACCTTC. Its protein product is CASSTKQGVIGYTF.

The chain couples TRBV20-1 to TRBJ2-7, with D unclear. Germline-derived CDR1 and CDR2 are DFQATT and SNEGSKA (reference sequence). The CDR3 runs 13 residues. Trimming took 5 bases from V and 2 from J, leaving 13 bases between them. CDR3 nucleotides: TGCAGTGCTTCCCGAGACAACGCCTACGAGCAGTACTTC. Its protein product is CSASRDNAYEQYF.

The chain couples TRBV12-3 or TRBV12-4 to TRBJ2-5; D may be TRBD1 or TRBD2 (5 bases each). Between the trimmed V and J ends, which lost 4 bases and 1 base, there was a span of 10 bases. The CDR3 is 14 residues long. The CDR3 DNA is TGTGCCAGCAGTTATCGGGGCTCCCAAGAGACCCAGTACTTC. Translated: CASSYRGSQETQYF.

This clonotype was seen once. This chain links TRBV19 with TRBJ1-1; no firm D call. The CDR3 runs to 10 residues. CDR1 and CDR2 from the germline V gene are LNHDA and SQIVND (reference sequence). Trimming took off 4 bases at V and 8 bases at J, with 5 bases between the two ends. The DNA of the CDR3 is TGTGCCAGTAGTACAGAGGAAGCTTTCTTT. Protein: CASSTEEAFF.

The chain uses TRBV19 and TRBJ1-2; D might be TRBD1 (6 bases). V was pared by 6 bases and J by 7 bases, with 12 bases between. Germline-derived CDR1 and CDR2 are LNHDA and SQIVND (reference sequence). This CDR3 is built from 12 residues. The CDR3 loop is CASSHRVRGYTF. The CDR3 nucleotides read TGTGCCAGTAGCCACAGGGTCCGTGGCTACACCTTC.

The CDR3, as DNA: TGTGCCAGCAGTTCACGGGGAATCGAAAAACTGTTTTTT. It codes for CASSSRGIEKLFF. This chain links TRBV12-3 or TRBV12-4 with TRBJ1-4; D is ambiguous. The CDR3 spans 13 residues. V gave up 4 bases and J gave up 8 bases, with 11 bases separating them.

The chain recombines TRBV5-1 with TRBJ2-4; D is perhaps TRBD1 (6 bases). This CDR3 is 18 amino acids long. V was shortened by 4 bases and J by 0 bases, with 20 bases between the two germline ends. Germline lookup yields CDR1 SGHRS and CDR2 YFSETQ. The CDR3 loop reads CASSPTTGFQVAKNIQYF. The DNA for the CDR3 is TGCGCCAGCAGCCCTACTACAGGGTTCCAAGTAGCCAAAAACATTCAGTACTTC.

The chain links TRBV7-8 to TRBJ2-6; the match to TRBD1 covers 8 bases. V was pared by 5 bases and J by 2 bases, with 5 bases of the junction left unmatched. CDR1 and CDR2 from the germline V gene are SGHVS and FQNEAQ. This CDR3 is built from 16 residues. DNA of the CDR3: TGTGCCAGCAGCACTCGACAGGGGCCTGGGGCCAACGTCCTGACTTTC. It encodes CASSTRQGPGANVLTF.

This chain uses TRBV29-1 with TRBJ2-1, with 7 bases aligning to TRBD2. Losses at the gene ends were 7 bases for V and 1 base for J; bases not matched to a gene: 7. The CDR3 spans 14 residues. Germline CDR1 is SQVTM and CDR2 is ANQGSEA. CDR3 protein: CSGGGVSSYNEQFF. CDR3 nucleotides: TGCAGCGGGGGGGGTGTGAGTTCCTACAATGAGCAGTTCTTC.

The chain joins TRBV20-1 to TRBJ2-1, with 13 nucleotides matching TRBD2. The germline CDR1 and CDR2 sequences are DFQATT and SNEGSKA (reference sequence). This CDR3 has 14 amino acids. V trimming: 5 bases; J trimming: 7 bases; junction bases outside the gene matches: 5. DNA of the CDR3: TGCAGTGCTCTACGACTAGCGGGAGGAAATGAGCAGTTCTTC. This gives the protein CSALRLAGGNEQFF.

The CDR3 bases are TGCAGCGTTGTAATAGTGGAGCCTACTTACACCGGGGAGCTGTTTTTT. It is translated as CSVVIVEPTYTGELFF. This chain uses TRBV29-1 with TRBJ2-2; no definite D call. CDR1 SQVTM and CDR2 ANQGSEA come from the germline V gene. Trimming removed 4 bases from V and 3 bases from J, with 18 bases in between. CDR3 size: 16 residues.

This chain connects TRBV4-2 to TRBJ1-3; D not resolved. The germline gives CDR1 LGHNA, CDR2 YNFKEQ. The V end was cut by 1 base, the J end by 0 bases, with 7 bases between. The CDR3 covers 15 residues. The CDR3 nucleotides read TGTGCCAGCAGCCAAGTTCAGATCTCTGGAAACACCATATATTTT. Protein: CASSQVQISGNTIYF.

The V call is TRBV29-1, the J call TRBJ2-3; D might be TRBD1 (5 bases). The ends were cut back, 4 bases at V and 4 bases at J, with 15 bases in the middle. CDR1 is SQVTM, CDR2 ANQGSEA, per germline. The CDR3 extends over 14 amino acids. The CDR3 DNA follows: TGCAGCGTTGCACTCTCGTCCAGGGCAGATACGCAGTATTTT. Its protein product is CSVALSSRADTQYF.

This clonotype has a single count. DNA for the CDR3: TGCAGTGCTATGACTAGCGGGGGCCCCAGCACAGATACGCAGTATTTT. Translating gives CSAMTSGGPSTDTQYF. The J gene is TRBJ2-3, the V gene TRBV20-1, with TRBD2 matching 12 bases. In germline, CDR1 is DFQATT, CDR2 SNEGSKA (reference sequence). The length of the CDR3 is 16 residues. V lost 4 bases to trimming and J lost 0 bases; unmatched junction nucleotides: 5.

J is TRBJ2-1 and V is TRBV9, with D tentatively TRBD2 (6 bases). CDR3 size: 15 residues. Per the germline V gene, CDR1 is SGDLS and CDR2 is YYNGEE. V was shortened by 6 bases and J by 6 bases, with 19 bases between the two germline ends. The CDR3 loop is CASTPGGSWVNEQFF. For the CDR3, the DNA is TGTGCCAGCACCCCTGGGGGGAGTTGGGTCAATGAGCAGTTCTTC.

The rearrangement links TRBV3-1 to TRBJ1-2; D is undetermined. Germline CDR1 is LGHDT and CDR2 is YNNKEL (reference sequence). The V and J ends lost 6 bases and 5 bases respectively, with 16 bases between them. This CDR3 is 14 amino acids long. CDR3: CASRQNPTDYGYTF. As DNA, the CDR3 is TGTGCCAGCAGACAAAACCCGACGGATTATGGCTACACCTTC.

The chain uses TRBV7-2 and TRBJ2-7; 11 positions match TRBD2. Per the germline V gene, CDR1 is SGHTA and CDR2 is FQGNSA. The CDR3 length is 18 residues. V trimming: 6 bases; J trimming: 3 bases; junction bases outside the gene matches: 16. CDR3 sequence (DNA): TGTGCCAGCAGTCAACTAGCGGGGGTATTACTCCCTAACTACGAGCAGTACTTC. Amino acid sequence: CASSQLAGVLLPNYEQYF.

The chain recombines TRBV20-1 with TRBJ2-5; D possibly matches TRBD1 or TRBD2 (5 bases each). In germline, CDR1 is DFQATT, CDR2 SNEGSKA (reference sequence). V was trimmed by 1 base and J by 5 bases, leaving 8 bases between them. The CDR3 has 12 amino acids. CDR3 nucleotide sequence: TGCAGTGCTAGAGTGGGGGATGAGACCCAGTACTTC. Translating gives CSARVGDETQYF.

This chain uses TRBV7-9 with TRBJ2-2; 7 nucleotides align to TRBD1. Germline loops: CDR1 SEHNR, CDR2 FQNEAQ (reference sequence). The J segment lost 2 bases and the V segment lost 5 bases, leaving 11 bases of the junction unmatched. The CDR3 spans 17 residues. The CDR3, as DNA: TGTGCCAGCAGCGACCGGAACAGGGGCGGCAACACCGGGGAGCTGTTTTTT. As protein: CASSDRNRGGNTGELFF.

This chain connects TRBV28 to TRBJ2-7; D gene uncertain. V was trimmed by 5 bases and J by 2 bases, leaving 13 bases between them. This CDR3 region has 14 residues. Germline CDR1 is MDHEN and CDR2 is SYDVKM. The CDR3 coding sequence is TGTGCCAGCAGTCCCAGATGGGATCCCTACGAGCAGTACTTC. Translating gives CASSPRWDPYEQYF.

The J gene is TRBJ2-5, the V gene TRBV20-1; D could derive from TRBD1 or TRBD2 (5 bases each). The V gene lost 3 bases and the J gene lost 3 bases, with 14 bases spanning the gap. The CDR3 has 14 amino acids. The germline V gene encodes CDR1 DFQATT and CDR2 SNEGSKA (reference sequence). CDR3 DNA sequence: TGCAGTGCTAGCCGGGGCAGGGTGGAAGAGACCCAGTACTTC. This gives the protein CSASRGRVEETQYF.